A single sample gave rise to the 16 T cell receptor beta chains below, sequenced in a study of spatial heterogeneity in lung cancer. TCRdb re-analysed the 5' RACE reads in MiXCR, keeping a single row per CDR3 protein. The repertoire consists of some 11,000 distinct CDR3 sequences, with around 6% occurring once and the leading ten covering over 25%. Indicated time point: sample taken at primary tumor resection. This sample comprised PBMCs, obtained at surgery. Receptor source: a male donor with early-stage non-small cell lung cancer.

Only one count was recorded for this clonotype. The rearrangement joins TRBV5-1 to TRBJ2-5, with 9 nucleotides matching TRBD2. V was pared by 6 bases and J by 4 bases, with 7 bases of the junction left unmatched. This CDR3 has 14 residues. CDR1 is SGHRS, CDR2 YFSETQ, per germline. The CDR3 DNA reads as TGCGCCAGCACCAGCGGGGGGCCAGGAGAGACCCAGTACTTC. This gives the protein CASTSGGPGETQYF.

Only a few counts were recorded for this clonotype. The chain combines TRBV2 with TRBJ2-3, with D hard to call. The CDR3 is made up of 14 amino acids. The V and J ends lost 7 bases and 2 bases respectively, with 13 bases between them. Germline lookup yields CDR1 SNHLY and CDR2 FYNNEI. CDR3 sequence: CASKEPIPTDTQYF. CDR3 nucleotides: TGTGCCAGCAAGGAGCCCATTCCCACAGATACGCAGTATTTT.

This clonotype rates as medium-sized (0.01 to 0.1%). The V gene is TRBV7-2, the J gene TRBJ1-2; no clear D gene. CDR1 is SGHTA and CDR2 is FQGNSA in the germline V gene. The CDR3 sequence is 12 residues long. Between the trimmed V and J ends, which lost 1 base and 5 bases, there was a span of 5 bases. CDR3 DNA: TGTGCCAGCAGCTTAGGGGGTTATGGCTACACCTTC. This encodes CASSLGGYGYTF.

This clonotype occurred many times. This rearrangement joins TRBV20-1 to TRBJ2-1; TRBD2 agrees at 7 bases. The CDR3 has 12 residues. J gave up 5 bases and V 5 bases, and 3 bases lay outside the gene matches. Germline CDR1 is DFQATT and CDR2 is SNEGSKA (reference sequence). The CDR3 DNA follows: TGCAGTGCTCCTAGCGGAAACAATGAGCAGTTCTTC. Translation: CSAPSGNNEQFF.

Many counts were recorded for this clonotype. The chain uses TRBV7-6 and TRBJ2-3, with D unresolved. The length of the CDR3 is 14 residues. From germline, CDR1 is SGHVS and CDR2 FNYEAQ. V gave up 3 bases and J gave up 6 bases, with 13 bases separating them. The CDR3 spells CASSFSLVADTQYF. CDR3 bases: TGTGCCAGCAGCTTCTCCCTAGTTGCGGATACGCAGTATTTT.

This clonotype was counted a few times. In nucleotides, the CDR3 is TGTGCCAGCAGTGATGGGGACAGGGGAGCCACCGGGGAGCTGTTTTTT. This translates into CASSDGDRGATGELFF. V usage is TRBV6-2 or TRBV6-3 and J usage is TRBJ2-2, with 10 bases matching TRBD1. Germline V gives CDR1 MNHEY, CDR2 SVGEGT. Trimming removed 5 bases from V and 4 bases from J; junction bases left unmatched: 7. There are 16 residues in the CDR3.

By frequency in the sample, this clonotype is medium-sized. The chain combines TRBV5-5 with TRBJ1-5, with no clear D. This CDR3 region has 15 residues. Germline V lookup: CDR1 SGHKS, CDR2 YYEKEE (reference sequence). Trimming shortened V by 0 bases and J by 4 bases, and 11 bases separated the two germline ends. CDR3 sequence (DNA): TGTGCCAGCAGCTTGGAGGCAGCCATTAATCAGCCCCAGCATTTT. The encoded protein is CASSLEAAINQPQHF.

In its sample, this clonotype was seen many times. The chain recombines TRBV3-1 with TRBJ2-4, with D perhaps matching TRBD2 (6 bases). The CDR3 covers 14 residues. Germline CDR1 is LGHDT and CDR2 is YNNKEL (reference sequence). The V end lost 4 bases, the J end lost 6 bases, and 13 bases lay between the germline ends. The CDR3 is CASSPGLPGNIQYF. The CDR3 nucleotides read TGTGCCAGCAGCCCGGGACTTCCAGGAAACATTCAGTACTTC.

This clonotype showed up just once. It may be a read error: a sequence one base away is much more abundant. The CDR3: CASKTRGMVGETPYF. Written as DNA, the CDR3 is TGTGCCAGCAAGACGAGGGGGATGGTTGGAGAGACCCCGTACTTC. This chain links TRBV2 with TRBJ2-5, with D tentatively TRBD1 (6 bases). The CDR3 is made up of 15 amino acids. The germline gives CDR1 SNHLY, CDR2 FYNNEI.

Comments on this clonotype: A much larger clone lies one base from this, so it may be a read error. V is TRBV29-1 and J is TRBJ2-7; D perhaps matches TRBD1 (6 bases). This CDR3 spans 12 amino acids. Per germline, CDR1 SQVTM and CDR2 ANQGSEA. The ends were cut back, 6 bases at V and 2 bases at J, with 11 bases in the middle. The CDR3 protein is CSVWTEAYEQYF. Written as DNA, the CDR3 is TGCAGCGTGTGGACAGAAGCCTACGAGCAGTACTTC.

This clonotype was detected many times. The chain combines TRBV20-1 with TRBJ2-3; 12 nucleotides line up with TRBD2. Germline CDR1 is DFQATT and CDR2 is SNEGSKA (reference sequence). The CDR3 consists of 16 residues. V lost 2 bases to trimming and J lost 4 bases; unmatched junction nucleotides: 7. This CDR3 reads CSARSVTSGRPDTQYF. The CDR3 DNA sequence: TGCAGTGCTAGATCCGTGACTAGCGGGAGACCAGATACGCAGTATTTT.

This clonotype is medium-sized (0.01 to 0.1%) in the sample. The chain joins TRBV2 to TRBJ1-2, with D possibly matching TRBD1 (5 bases). The V gene lost 4 bases and the J gene lost 3 bases, with 15 bases spanning the gap. The CDR3 loop spans 15 amino acids. Germline values: CDR1 SNHLY, CDR2 FYNNEI. The CDR3 is CASSGLKGGDYGYTF. DNA for the CDR3: TGTGCCAGCAGTGGACTCAAGGGAGGGGACTATGGCTACACCTTC.

The table lists this clonotype with many counts. This rearrangement joins TRBV10-3 to TRBJ2-3; D may be TRBD2 (6 bases). This CDR3 region has 17 residues. Germline V CDR1 and CDR2: ENHRY, SYGVKD. V dropped 6 bases and J dropped 4 bases, with 23 bases sitting between them. The CDR3 sequence: CAIRDVQGEAISDTQYF. The CDR3 DNA follows: TGTGCCATCAGGGACGTGCAAGGGGAGGCGATCTCAGATACGCAGTATTTT.

The genes are TRBV7-7 and TRBJ2-5; no clear D. With 5 bases removed from V and 0 bases from J, the gap between germline ends came to 4 bases. The CDR3 has 12 residues. CDR1 SSHAT and CDR2 FNYEAQ come from the germline V gene (reference sequence). CDR3 sequence reads: CASSPDQETQYF. The CDR3 DNA reads TGTGCCAGCAGCCCGGACCAAGAGACCCAGTACTTC.

This clonotype was observed a few times. V and J are TRBV24-1 and TRBJ1-1; TRBD1 matches 9 bases. After removal of 7 bases from V and 4 bases from J, the junction contained 3 bases not matched to a gene. The CDR3 sequence is 13 residues long. Germline V gene sequence: CDR1 KGHDR, CDR2 SFDVKD. The CDR3: CATRGTGSTEAFF. In nucleotides, the CDR3 is TGTGCCACCAGGGGGACAGGGAGCACTGAAGCTTTCTTT.

By share of the sample, this clonotype is medium-sized (0.01 to 0.1%). The chain uses TRBV5-1 and TRBJ1-1; TRBD1 matches 12 bases. V gave up 4 bases and J gave up 4 bases; unmatched junction bases: 11. The germline CDR1 and CDR2 sequences are SGHRS and YFSETQ. This CDR3 comprises 17 residues. The CDR3 sequence: CASSTRPGTGGGTEAFF. CDR3 coding DNA: TGCGCCAGCAGCACGCGTCCCGGGACAGGGGGCGGCACTGAAGCTTTCTTT.